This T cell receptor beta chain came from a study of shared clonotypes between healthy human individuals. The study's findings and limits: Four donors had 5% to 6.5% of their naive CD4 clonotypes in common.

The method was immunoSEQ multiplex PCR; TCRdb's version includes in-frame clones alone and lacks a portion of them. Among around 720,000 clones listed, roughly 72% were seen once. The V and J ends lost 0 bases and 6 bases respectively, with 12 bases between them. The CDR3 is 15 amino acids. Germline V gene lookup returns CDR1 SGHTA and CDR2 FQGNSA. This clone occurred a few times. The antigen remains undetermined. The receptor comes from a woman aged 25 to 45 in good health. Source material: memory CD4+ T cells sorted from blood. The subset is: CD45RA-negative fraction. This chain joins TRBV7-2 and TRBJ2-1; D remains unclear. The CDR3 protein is CASSLAIVATNEQFF. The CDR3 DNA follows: TGTGCCAGCAGCTTAGCAATCGTCGCAACCAATGAGCAGTTCTTC.